This TCR beta chain is drawn from a study of yellow fever vaccine responses in identical twins. General study points: The authors reported partly convergent, partly personalized vaccine responses in identical twins.

TCRdb re-analysed the RT-PCR reads in MiXCR, keeping a single row per CDR3 protein. This sample has approximately 13,000 distinct CDR3 sequences; 84% occur once, and the top ten carry 1.7%. A remark on this clonotype: Antigen specificity is unknown.

Germline CDR1 is SGHAT and CDR2 is FQDESV (reference sequence). V gave up 0 bases and J gave up 8 bases, with 10 bases separating them. The CDR3 spans 14 residues. This receptor was taken from a woman under 30 who received the yellow fever vaccine. Source: T cells from blood (PBMCs), unsorted or a sorted subset (not recorded which), taken before or after yellow fever vaccination (not recorded which). This chain joins TRBV11-1 and TRBJ2-2; the D is unclear. The CDR3 sequence: CASSLATTAGELFF. Here the CDR3 DNA reads TGTGCCAGCAGCTTAGCGACCACTGCAGGGGAGCTGTTTTTT.